This TCR beta chain was profiled in a study of blood T cell repertoires in COVID-19 (dated by TCRdb to 2020 to 2021). Looking at the study overall: The collaborator samples originated in the United States, Italy and Spain and spanned the acute and convalescent phases of COVID-19. The samples were drawn from the first 160 participants of the ongoing ImmuneRACE study and from 1,254 subjects provided by 6 global collaborators. A de-identified subject ID, COVID-19 status, age in years and sex were almost always included in the sample metadata. The prospective study material was composed of cDNA or gDNA derived from T cells, B-cell-depleted T cells, or PBMCs. Deeply sampled blood TCRbeta repertoires from subjects exposed to, actively infected with, or recovered from COVID-19 were included in the dataset. HLA class I and class II types, where available, came from metadata supplied by the sample provider rather than from assay-based typing. The repertoires were made available in a free public database intended to serve as a resource for research on the immune response to SARS-CoV-2. On the study overall, not on this receptor specifically: The quantity of clinical and demographic metadata differed by source and by participant and was supplied without curation.

Whole blood was collected in K2EDTA tubes by collaborating institutions according to the institutions' own protocols. Collaborator samples were shipped for TCRbeta analysis as frozen whole blood, isolated PBMCs, or DNA extracted from either sample type. TCRbeta CDR3 regions were amplified from genomic DNA by means of the immunoSEQ Assay, a bias-controlled multiplex PCR. The authors processed their data as follows. Within the assay, amplification of reference gene primers was used to estimate how many nucleated cells each sample contained. To quantify the absolute abundance of each unique TCRbeta CDR3 rearrangement, sequence reads were collapsed and filtered. For each sample, productive Simpson clonality was calculated as the square root of Simpson's diversity index over productive rearrangements. This is the immuneACCESS table as TCRdb keeps it, with only in-frame sequences that have V and J called. A part of the clones is gone; compared with another copy, unresolved V genes explain less than half, and the rest is unexplained. From that table come the V and J calls and clone size; the DNA was used to work out D and trimming. The table for this sample lists approximately 270,000 clones; 89% of them were counted only once. The top ten clones comprise roughly 2.2% of the sample.

In the germline V gene, CDR1 corresponds to MNHEY and CDR2 to SVGAGI. From the cysteine up to the phenylalanine, the CDR3 has a length of 13 residues. The entry retains the CDR3 DNA only, 39 bases that are in frame from base 1. Trimming removed 6 bases from V and 3 bases from J; the gene matches leave 1 base unexplained. As regards this clone: Its antigen is currently not known. One base away there is no much larger clone; base qualities are not given.

The sequenced material came from peripheral blood. The V and J segments used are TRBV6-5 and TRBJ2-1, with 8 junctional bases fitting TRBD2. The sequence was obtained from a man aged 45-65 years with acute or convalescent COVID-19. The CDR3 loop reads CASRAGGYNEQFF. The sequence in DNA is TGTGCCAGCAGGGCGGGAGGCTACAATGAGCAGTTCTTC.